The 9 T cell receptor beta chains below come from one sample, sequenced in a study of T cell responses to AZD1222 COVID-19 vaccine. The data were produced by immunoSEQ multiplex PCR, yet TCRdb's version contains in-frame clones alone and is incomplete. The data contain some 130,000 clones, around 92% of them singletons. The sequenced sample was peripheral blood, obtained 28 days after the second AZD1222 dose. The source is an adult who received the AZD1222 COVID-19 vaccine.

This sequence joins TRBV5-8 and TRBJ1-5; D gene uncertain. Germline CDR1 SGHTS, CDR2 YDEGEE. Trimming pared 0 bases from V and 3 bases from J, leaving 4 bases between. The CDR3 has 13 amino acids. As DNA, the CDR3 is TGTGCCAGCAGCTTGGACTACAATCAGCCCCAGCATTTT. Translating gives CASSLDYNQPQHF.

The chain is built from TRBV19 and TRBJ2-7; 8 nucleotides line up with TRBD2. V lost 5 bases, J lost 0 bases, and 6 bases stayed unmatched. The CDR3 consists of 15 residues. Looked up from germline, CDR1 is LNHDA and CDR2 is SQIVND (reference sequence). This chain's CDR3 is CASSERGLSSYEQYF. The CDR3 nucleotides read TGTGCCAGTAGTGAGCGGGGGCTCAGCTCCTACGAGCAGTACTTC.

This chain joins TRBV6-5 and TRBJ1-6; D remains unclear. Germline-derived CDR1 and CDR2 are MNHEY and SVGAGI. This CDR3 is built from 15 residues. With 0 bases removed from V and 7 bases from J, the gap between germline ends came to 10 bases. The CDR3 DNA reads TGTGCCAGCAGTTACTCGAGTCGTAGGAATTCACCCCTCCACTTT. This encodes CASSYSSRRNSPLHF.

The chain has TRBV9 and TRBJ2-4, with D maybe TRBD2 (7 bases). Trimming took off 4 bases at V and 9 bases at J, with 20 bases between the two ends. Germline V gene sequence: CDR1 SGDLS, CDR2 YYNGEE. The CDR3 spans 15 residues. The CDR3 DNA reads as TGTGCCAGCAGCCCGGGGGGCGGGCAACGTGCCATTCAGTACTTC. Protein product: CASSPGGGQRAIQYF.

This clone has only one observation. The rearrangement links TRBV19 to TRBJ1-6; D call uncertain. The germline V gene encodes CDR1 LNHDA and CDR2 SQIVND (reference sequence). The length of the CDR3 is 15 residues. Trimming cost V 5 bases and J 7 bases, with 15 bases left between them. The CDR3 coding sequence is TGTGCCAGTAGTCCCATAAGGGCGCGAAATTCACCCCTCCACTTT. Translated: CASSPIRARNSPLHF.

The chain is built from TRBV5-8 and TRBJ1-2; D is perhaps TRBD1 (6 bases). V lost 1 base and J 3 bases, leaving 10 bases between the germline ends. Per germline, CDR1 SGHTS and CDR2 YDEGEE. This CDR3 has 14 residues. CDR3 coding DNA: TGTGCCAGCAGCTTGCCCAGGGGTGACTATGGCTACACCTTC. Translated, it gives CASSLPRGDYGYTF.

In this sample, this clone turned up once. V is TRBV5-6 and J is TRBJ1-3, with 10 positions matching TRBD1. The V gene end was trimmed by 4 bases and the J gene end by 5 bases; junction bases not matched to a gene: 6. CDR3 length: 15 amino acids. The germline CDR1 and CDR2 sequences are SGHDT and YYEEEE. As DNA, the CDR3 is TGTGCCAGCAGCCAGGGACAGGGGAGGCGAAACACCATATATTTT. Translated, it gives CASSQGQGRRNTIYF.

This rearrangement joins TRBV27 to TRBJ2-7; the match to TRBD1 covers 12 bases. CDR3 size: 15 residues. Per the germline V gene, CDR1 is MNHEY and CDR2 is SMNVEV (reference sequence). V was pared by 6 bases and J by 3 bases, with 6 bases of the junction left unmatched. The CDR3 reads CASSQGTGGIYEQYV. The CDR3 nucleotides are TGTGCCAGCAGCCAAGGGACAGGGGGCATCTACGAGCAGTACGTC.

This chain links TRBV5-1 with TRBJ1-2, with D possibly being TRBD1 (6 bases). V was trimmed by 4 bases and J by 8 bases, leaving 15 bases between them. Germline CDR1 is SGHRS and CDR2 is YFSETQ. The CDR3 has 13 residues. For the CDR3, the DNA is TGCGCCAGCAGCACCACAGGGAGCGGAGGCTACACCTTC. Translated, it gives CASSTTGSGGYTF. Filled out from reference TRBV5-1 and TRBJ1-2, the complete variable domain reads KAGVTQTPRYLIKTRGQQVTLSCSPISGHRSVSWYQQTPGQGLQFLFEYFSETQRNKGNFPGRFSGRQFSNSRSEMNVSTLELGDSALYLCASSTTGSGGYTFGSGTRLTVV.